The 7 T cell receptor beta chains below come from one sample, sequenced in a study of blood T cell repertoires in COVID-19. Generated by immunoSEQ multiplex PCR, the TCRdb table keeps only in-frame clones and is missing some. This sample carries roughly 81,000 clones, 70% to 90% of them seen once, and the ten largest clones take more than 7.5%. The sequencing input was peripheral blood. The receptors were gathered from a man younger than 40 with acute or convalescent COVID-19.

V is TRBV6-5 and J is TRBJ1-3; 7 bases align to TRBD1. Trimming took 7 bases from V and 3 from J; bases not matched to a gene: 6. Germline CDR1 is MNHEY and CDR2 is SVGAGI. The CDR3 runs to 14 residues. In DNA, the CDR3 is TGTGCCAGCAATTGGAACAGGGGTGGAAACACCATATATTTT. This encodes CASNWNRGGNTIYF.

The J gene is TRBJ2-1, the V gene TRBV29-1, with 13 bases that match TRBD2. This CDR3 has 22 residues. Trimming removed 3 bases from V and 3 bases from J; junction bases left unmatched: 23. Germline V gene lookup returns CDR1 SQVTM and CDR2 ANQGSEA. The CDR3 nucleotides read TGCAGCGTTGACCTATCAGGACTAGCGGGAGTGACGGGGTTACCTCACTACAATGAGCAGTTCTTC. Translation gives CSVDLSGLAGVTGLPHYNEQFF.

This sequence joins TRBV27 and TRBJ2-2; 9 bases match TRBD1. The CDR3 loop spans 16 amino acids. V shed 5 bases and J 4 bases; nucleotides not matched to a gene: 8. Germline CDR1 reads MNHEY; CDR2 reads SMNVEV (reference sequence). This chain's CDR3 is CASSPNRGRATGELFF. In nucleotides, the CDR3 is TGTGCCAGCAGTCCGAACAGGGGGCGGGCCACCGGGGAGCTGTTTTTT.

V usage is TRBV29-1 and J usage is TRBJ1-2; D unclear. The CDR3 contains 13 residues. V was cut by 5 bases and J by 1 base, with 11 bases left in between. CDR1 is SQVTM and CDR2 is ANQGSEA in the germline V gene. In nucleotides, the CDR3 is TGCAGCGTTTCGGATCCGGGTAACTATGGCTACACCTTC. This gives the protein CSVSDPGNYGYTF.

The CDR3 DNA is TGTGCCAGCAGCTTACGGGGACAGGGGGATGTCGAGCAGTACTTC. Encoded protein: CASSLRGQGDVEQYF. The V call is TRBV13, the J call TRBJ2-7, with TRBD1 identical over 11 bases. The V gene end was trimmed by 2 bases and the J gene end by 6 bases; junction bases not matched to a gene: 6. This CDR3 has 15 residues. In germline, CDR1 is PRHDT, CDR2 FYEKMQ (reference sequence).

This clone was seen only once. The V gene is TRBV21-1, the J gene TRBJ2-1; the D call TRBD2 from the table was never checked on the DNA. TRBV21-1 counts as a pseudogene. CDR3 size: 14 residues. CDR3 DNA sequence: TGTGCCAGACCAGGACTAGCGGAGATAAATGAGCAGTTCTTC. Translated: CARPGLAEINEQFF.

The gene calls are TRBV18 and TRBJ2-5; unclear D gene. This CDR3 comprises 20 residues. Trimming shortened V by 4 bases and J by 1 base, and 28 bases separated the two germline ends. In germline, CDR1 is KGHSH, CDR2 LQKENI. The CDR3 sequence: CASSRSINLHTPPSQETQYF. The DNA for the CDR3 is TGTGCCAGCTCACGGTCCATCAACCTCCACACACCCCCCTCCCAAGAGACCCAGTACTTC. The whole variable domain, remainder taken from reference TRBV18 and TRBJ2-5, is NAGVMQNPRHLVRRRGQEARLRCSPMKGHSHVYWYRQLPEEGLKFMVYLQKENIIDESGMPKERFSAEFPKEGPSILRIQQVVRGDSAAYFCASSRSINLHTPPSQETQYFGPGTRLLVL.